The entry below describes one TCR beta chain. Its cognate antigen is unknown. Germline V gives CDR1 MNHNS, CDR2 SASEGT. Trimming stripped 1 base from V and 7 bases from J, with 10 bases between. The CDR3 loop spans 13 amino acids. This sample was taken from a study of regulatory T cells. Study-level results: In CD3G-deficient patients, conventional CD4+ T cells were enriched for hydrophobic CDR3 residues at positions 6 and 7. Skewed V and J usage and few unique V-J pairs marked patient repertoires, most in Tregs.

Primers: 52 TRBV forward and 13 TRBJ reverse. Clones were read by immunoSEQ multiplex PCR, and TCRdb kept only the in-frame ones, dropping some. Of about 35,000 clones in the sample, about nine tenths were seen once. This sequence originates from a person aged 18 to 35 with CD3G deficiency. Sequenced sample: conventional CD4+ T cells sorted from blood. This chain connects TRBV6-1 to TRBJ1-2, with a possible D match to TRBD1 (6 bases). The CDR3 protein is CASSEDRVSGYTF. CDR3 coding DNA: TGTGCCAGCAGTGAAGACAGGGTTAGTGGCTACACCTTC.